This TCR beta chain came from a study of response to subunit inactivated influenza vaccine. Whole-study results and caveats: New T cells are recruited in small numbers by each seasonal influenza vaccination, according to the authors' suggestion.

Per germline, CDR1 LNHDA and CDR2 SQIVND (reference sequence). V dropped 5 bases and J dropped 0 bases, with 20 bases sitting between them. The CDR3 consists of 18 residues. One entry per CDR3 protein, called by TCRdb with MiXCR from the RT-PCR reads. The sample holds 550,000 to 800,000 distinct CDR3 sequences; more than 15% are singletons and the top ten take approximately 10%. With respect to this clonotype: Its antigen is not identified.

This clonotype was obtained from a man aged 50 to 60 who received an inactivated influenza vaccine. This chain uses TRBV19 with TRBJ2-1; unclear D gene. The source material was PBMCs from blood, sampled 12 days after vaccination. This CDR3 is CASSLGPGYPSSYNEQFF. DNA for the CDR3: TGTGCCAGTAGTTTAGGACCCGGTTATCCGAGCTCCTACAATGAGCAGTTCTTC.